The 7 T cell receptor beta chains reported below all come from one sample, sequenced in a study of T cells after somatic rescue of genetic block. Clones were read by immunoSEQ multiplex PCR, and TCRdb kept only the in-frame ones, dropping some. The table includes tens of thousands of clones, 92% detected once. Sequenced: peripheral blood mononuclear cells (PBMCs). The receptors stem from a middle-aged man.

This sequence joins TRBV7-9 and TRBJ2-1; weak D call: TRBD1 (5 bases). The CDR3 sequence is 15 residues long. V lost 6 bases, J lost 5 bases, and 17 bases lay in between. CDR1 SEHNR and CDR2 FQNEAQ come from the germline V gene (reference sequence). The CDR3 protein is CASRPAADRNNEQFF. CDR3 nucleotides: TGTGCCAGCAGACCGGCCGCCGACAGAAACAATGAGCAGTTCTTC.

V usage is TRBV15 and J usage is TRBJ2-1; D unclear. The CDR3 contains 15 residues. V lost 1 base to trimming and J lost 0 bases, with 7 bases between them. Germline loops: CDR1 LNHNV, CDR2 YYDKDF (reference sequence). Here the CDR3 DNA reads TGTGCCACCAGCAGAGGGGTGAGCTCCTACAATGAGCAGTTCTTC. Residues: CATSRGVSSYNEQFF.

This clone was counted a single time. V is TRBV5-6 and J is TRBJ1-4; 7 bases agree with TRBD1. Germline trimming cut 1 base from V and 3 bases from J; bases unmatched to any gene: 9. CDR3 size: 17 residues. The germline V gene has CDR1 SGHDT and CDR2 YYEEEE. The CDR3 spells CASSLRGPGGPNEKLFF. CDR3 coding DNA: TGTGCCAGCAGCTTGAGGGGCCCAGGGGGACCTAATGAAAAACTGTTTTTT.

The gene calls are TRBV4-2 and TRBJ2-7; 12 nucleotides match TRBD2. V lost 4 bases and J lost 3; bases outside the gene matches: 4. The CDR3 has 15 residues. CDR1 LGHNA and CDR2 YNFKEQ come from the germline V gene. CDR3 nucleotides: TGTGCCAGCAGCCCGTCGACTAGCGGGAGCTACGAGCAGTACTTC. The encoded protein is CASSPSTSGSYEQYF.

This chain links TRBV5-8 with TRBJ2-7; D could derive from TRBD1 or TRBD2 (5 bases each). The germline CDR1 and CDR2 sequences are SGHTS and YDEGEE. CDR3 length: 15 residues. V lost 4 bases and J 5 bases, leaving 19 bases between the germline ends. CDR3 amino acids: CASSHGTGGWDEQYF. CDR3 DNA: TGTGCCAGCAGCCACGGGACCGGCGGCTGGGACGAGCAGTACTTC.

The chain carries TRBV7-9 and TRBJ1-1; 7 nucleotides match TRBD1. V shed 5 bases, J shed 7 bases, and the junction held 10 bases outside the gene matches. The CDR3 has 14 amino acids. Germline V gene data show CDR1 as SEHNR and CDR2 as FQNEAQ (reference sequence). As DNA, the CDR3 is TGTGCCAGCAGCCCCGCAGGGACAGCAAATGAAGCTTTCTTT. As protein: CASSPAGTANEAFF.

This clone was seen a single time. The J gene is TRBJ2-1, the V gene TRBV7-2, with TRBD2 as a possible D gene (6 bases). The V gene's germline CDR1 is SGHTA and CDR2 FQGNSA. This CDR3 is built from 18 residues. The V end lost 1 base, the J end lost 4 bases, and 20 bases lay between the germline ends. CDR3 DNA: TGTGCCAGCAGCTTAGAATATCGTGGGAGGACCTATTACAATGAGCAGTTCTTC. Translated: CASSLEYRGRTYYNEQFF.